This T cell receptor beta chain was obtained from a study of response to subunit inactivated influenza vaccine. TCRdb reanalysed the RT-PCR reads using MiXCR and keeps one entry per CDR3 protein. The sample has fewer than 400,000 distinct CDR3 sequences, 21% seen once; the top ten hold 9.5% to 13%. Trimming removed 6 bases from V and 2 bases from J; junction bases left unmatched: 10. Germline lookup yields CDR1 MNHNS and CDR2 SASEGT. The CDR3 runs 15 residues. The clonotype was recovered from a man between 50 and 70 years old who received an inactivated influenza vaccine. This chain uses TRBV6-1 with TRBJ2-7; 7 bases align to TRBD1. The sample consisted of PBMCs from blood, taken 21 months after vaccination. The CDR3 here is CASRPGQASPYEQYF. The DNA of the CDR3 is TGTGCCAGCAGACCAGGACAGGCCTCTCCCTACGAGCAGTACTTC.